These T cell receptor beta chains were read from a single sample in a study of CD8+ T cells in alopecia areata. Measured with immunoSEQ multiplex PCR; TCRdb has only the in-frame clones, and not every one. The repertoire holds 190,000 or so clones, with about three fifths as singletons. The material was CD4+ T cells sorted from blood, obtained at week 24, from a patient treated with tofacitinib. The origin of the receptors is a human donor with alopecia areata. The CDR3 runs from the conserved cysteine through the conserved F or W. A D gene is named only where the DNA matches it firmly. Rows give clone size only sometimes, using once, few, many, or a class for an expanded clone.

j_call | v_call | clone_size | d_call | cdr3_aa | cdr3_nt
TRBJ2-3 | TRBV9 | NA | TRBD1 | CASSVSGTGATQYF | TGTGCCAGCAGCGTATCTGGGACAGGGGCGACGCAGTATTTT
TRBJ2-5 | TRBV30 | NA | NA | CAWSPPGYRETQYF | TGTGCCTGGAGCCCTCCAGGTTATAGAGAGACCCAGTACTTC
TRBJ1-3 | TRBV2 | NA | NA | CASSGNTIYF | TGTGCCAGCTCTGGAAACACCATATATTTT
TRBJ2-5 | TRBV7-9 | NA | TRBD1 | CASSETGGQETQYF | TGTGCCAGCAGCGAGACAGGGGGACAAGAGACCCAGTACTTC
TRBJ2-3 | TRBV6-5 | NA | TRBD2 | CASRTSGDTDTQYF | TGTGCCAGTCGGACTAGCGGGGACACAGATACGCAGTATTTT
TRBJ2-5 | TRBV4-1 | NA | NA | CASSQVPQETQYF | TGCGCCAGCAGCCAAGTCCCCCAAGAGACCCAGTACTTC
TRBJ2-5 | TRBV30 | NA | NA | CAWSVHTGGPPETQYF | TGTGCCTGGAGTGTACACACCGGGGGGCCCCCAGAGACCCAGTACTTC
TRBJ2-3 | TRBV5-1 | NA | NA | CASSVDTSRGDTQYF | TGCGCCAGCAGCGTGGACACCTCAAGGGGAGATACGCAGTATTTT
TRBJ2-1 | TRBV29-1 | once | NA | CSVGKSRWNEQFF | TGCAGCGTTGGAAAGAGTCGCTGGAATGAGCAGTTCTTC
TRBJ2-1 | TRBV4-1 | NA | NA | CASSHASENNEQFF | TGCGCCAGCAGCCACGCTAGCGAAAACAATGAGCAGTTCTTC
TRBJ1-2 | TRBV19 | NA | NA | CARSAGRPTHSYGYTF | TGTGCCAGGTCCGCCGGGAGACCGACCCACTCCTATGGCTACACCTTC
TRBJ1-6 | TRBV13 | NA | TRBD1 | CASSVGQGNSPLHF | TGTGCCAGCAGCGTCGGACAGGGCAATTCACCCCTCCACTTT
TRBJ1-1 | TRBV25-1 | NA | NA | CASRRTENTEAFF | TGTGCCAGCAGGAGGACCGAGAACACTGAAGCTTTCTTT
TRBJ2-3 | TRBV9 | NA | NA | CASSVEGVSSTDTQYF | TGTGCCAGCAGCGTAGAGGGGGTATCTAGCACAGATACGCAGTATTTT
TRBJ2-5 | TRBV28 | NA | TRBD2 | CASRADSGRRLWTQYF | TGTGCCAGCAGGGCCGATAGCGGGAGGCGGCTTTGGACCCAGTACTTC
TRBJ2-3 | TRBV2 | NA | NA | CASSEGDTQYF | TGTGCCAGCAGTGAAGGAGATACGCAGTATTTT
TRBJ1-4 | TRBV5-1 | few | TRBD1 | CASSIYGGTGEKLFF | TGCGCCAGCAGTATATATGGGGGGACAGGTGAAAAACTGTTTTTT